This T cell receptor beta chain was documented in a study of neurological immune-mediated disorders. On the study more broadly: Relapsing-remitting patients made up about 90% of the roughly 34 multiple sclerosis patients, and secondary progressive patients made up 3.

Study-wide results and caveats: The absence of any CDR3 amino acid sequence shared by expanded clones across subjects suggests that repertoires were private in all groups.

At least ten counts were recorded for this clonotype. Its target is not known. cDNA was made by 5'RACE with 10-nucleotide random UMIs. Via MiXCR, TCRdb re-called the 5' RACE reads, giving one row per CDR3 protein. The data contain tens of thousands of distinct CDR3 sequences, under 4.5% of them singletons. This CDR3 comprises 12 residues. Germline-derived CDR1 and CDR2 are SGHRS and YFSETQ. Trimming shortened V by 0 bases and J by 5 bases, and 5 bases separated the two germline ends. This clonotype originated in a woman in her 30s with multiple sclerosis. V and J are TRBV5-1 and TRBJ2-5; D is unclear. Sequenced: PBMCs. The CDR3 protein is CASSLEWETQYF. The CDR3, as DNA: TGCGCCAGCAGCTTGGAATGGGAGACCCAGTACTTC.